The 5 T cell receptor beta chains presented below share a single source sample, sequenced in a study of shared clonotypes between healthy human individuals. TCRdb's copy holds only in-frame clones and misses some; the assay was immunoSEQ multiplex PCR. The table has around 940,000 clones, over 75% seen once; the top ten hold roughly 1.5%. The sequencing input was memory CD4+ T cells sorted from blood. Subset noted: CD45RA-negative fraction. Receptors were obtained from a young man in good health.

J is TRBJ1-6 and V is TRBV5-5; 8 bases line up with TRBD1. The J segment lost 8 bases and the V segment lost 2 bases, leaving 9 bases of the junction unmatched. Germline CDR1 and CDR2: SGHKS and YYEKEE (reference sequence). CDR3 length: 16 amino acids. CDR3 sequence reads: CASSLGQGFEDSPLHF. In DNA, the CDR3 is TGTGCCAGCAGCTTAGGACAGGGTTTTGAGGATTCACCCCTCCACTTT.

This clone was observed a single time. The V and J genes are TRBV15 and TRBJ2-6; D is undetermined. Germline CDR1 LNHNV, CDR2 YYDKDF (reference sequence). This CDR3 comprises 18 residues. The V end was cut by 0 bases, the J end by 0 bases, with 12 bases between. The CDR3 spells CATSRDTIRGSGANVLTF. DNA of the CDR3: TGTGCCACCAGCAGAGATACAATCCGAGGCTCTGGGGCCAACGTCCTGACTTTC. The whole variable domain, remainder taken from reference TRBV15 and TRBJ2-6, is DAMVIQNPRYQVTQFGKPVTLSCSQTLNHNVMYWYQQKSSQAPKLLFHYYDKDFNNEADTPDNFQSRRPNTSFCFLDIRSPGLGDTAMYLCATSRDTIRGSGANVLTFGAGSRLTVL.

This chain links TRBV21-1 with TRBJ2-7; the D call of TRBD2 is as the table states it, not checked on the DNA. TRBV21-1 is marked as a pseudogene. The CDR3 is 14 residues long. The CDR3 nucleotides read TGTGCCAGCAGCGTTCTAGCGGCCATCTACGAGCAGTACTTC. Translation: CASSVLAAIYEQYF.

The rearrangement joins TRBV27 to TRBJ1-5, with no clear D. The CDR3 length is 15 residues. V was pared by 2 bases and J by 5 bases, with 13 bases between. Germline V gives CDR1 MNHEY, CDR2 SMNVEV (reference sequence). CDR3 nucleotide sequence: TGTGCCAGCAGTTTACGCAGGTCCGGCGATCAGCCCCAGCATTTT. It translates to CASSLRRSGDQPQHF.

The CDR3 here is CASSEIWSTEAFF. For the CDR3, the DNA is TGCGCCAGCAGCGAAATTTGGAGCACTGAAGCTTTCTTT. This sequence joins TRBV5-1 and TRBJ1-1; D call uncertain. V lost 4 bases and J lost 4, with 11 bases in between. This CDR3 comprises 13 residues. Per the germline V gene, CDR1 is SGHRS and CDR2 is YFSETQ.